This T cell receptor beta chain was recovered during a study of OX40 agonist ivuxolimab in advanced cancers. In germline, CDR1 is SGHDN, CDR2 FVKESK. CDR3 length: 18 residues. Trimming took off 5 bases at V and 0 bases at J, with 20 bases between the two ends. As to this clone: Its cognate antigen is unknown.

General study results and limits: Some patients without response likewise showed low normalized clonal expansion. Partly responding patients at 0.1-3.0 mg/kg showed some of the smallest clonal expansion.

The assay was immunoSEQ multiplex PCR, and TCRdb's table has in-frame clones only and misses some. The repertoire holds approximately 92,000 clones, under 90% seen once, with less than 5.5% in the top ten. The source is an adult with an advanced solid tumor such as melanoma, head and neck, liver or kidney cancer. The sample was CD4+ or CD8+ T cells sorted from blood, taken in a trial of the OX40 agonist ivuxolimab. The V gene is TRBV14, the J gene TRBJ1-3; D perhaps matches TRBD1 (6 bases). The CDR3 region is CASSGRGGHRSSGNTIYF. The CDR3 nucleotides are TGTGCCAGCAGCGGCCGGGGGGGACACCGAAGCTCTGGAAACACCATATATTTT.